The 19 T cell receptor beta chains below were found in one sample sequenced in a study of T cells after yellow fever vaccination (dated by TCRdb to between 2017 and 2020). The intended sense of this specimen's treatment or condition label: live attenuated yellow fever vaccine strain. The library was prepared using 5' RACE. TCRdb shows the sequencer as Illumina HiSeq 2500. TCRdb's own reprocessing of the public reads used fastp at Q25 and MiXCR and kept productive beta chains. Rows matching on CDR3 protein sequence are summarized as one entry with the most common DNA and genes. The sample table records about 630,000 distinct CDR3 sequences; around 12% of these occur just once. 15% of the sample goes to the ten largest clones. The sample here was PBMCs, taken on the day of the yellow fever booster vaccination. Receptors were obtained from a man aged 30 to 45 who received the YFV17D yellow fever vaccine.

J is TRBJ1-4 and V is TRBV7-8, with 8 bases identical to TRBD1. The CDR3 has 16 residues. The V and J ends lost 1 base and 4 bases, in that order; junction bases with no gene match: 5. Germline V gene sequence: CDR1 SGHVS, CDR2 FQNEAQ. CDR3 residues: CASSLGSGQGNEKLFF. The DNA for the CDR3 is TGTGCCAGCAGCTTAGGGTCAGGACAGGGTAATGAAAAACTGTTTTTT.

The chain joins TRBV6-2 or TRBV6-3 to TRBJ2-2; TRBD1 matches at 8 bases. J gave up 3 bases and V 6 bases, and 6 bases lay outside the gene matches. This CDR3 is 15 amino acids long. From germline, CDR1 is MNHEY and CDR2 SVGEGT. For the CDR3, the DNA is TGTGCCAGCAGGCCCGGGACAGGATACACCGGGGAGCTGTTTTTT. Translation gives CASRPGTGYTGELFF.

The chain couples TRBV5-6 to TRBJ2-7, with a weak D call TRBD2 (5 bases). The CDR3 has 13 amino acids. Germline-derived CDR1 and CDR2 are SGHDT and YYEEEE. The CDR3 nucleotides are TGTGCCAGCAGCTTGGCCGAGGGTAAGGAGGACTTCGTA. Residues: CASSLAEGKEDFV.

In its sample, this clonotype was seen a few times. The chain has TRBV29-1 and TRBJ2-7; D unresolved. The germline gives CDR1 SQVTM, CDR2 ANQGSEA. V was cut by 3 bases and J by 0 bases, with 9 bases left in between. The CDR3 is 13 residues long. The DNA for the CDR3 is TGCAGCGTTGATGGAGAGAGCTCCTACGAGCAGTACTTC. This gives the protein CSVDGESSYEQYF.

The sample holds a few counts of this clonotype. The chain employs TRBV20-1 and TRBJ2-7; 10 positions match TRBD2. Germline CDR1 and CDR2: DFQATT and SNEGSKA (reference sequence). Trimming cost V 6 bases and J 7 bases; bases outside gene matches: 9. CDR3 size: 13 residues. The CDR3 nucleotides read TGCAGTGCCACCTCTAGCGGGAGACCAGAGCAGTACTTC. This translates into CSATSSGRPEQYF.

Ten or more counts support this clonotype. V is TRBV12-3 or TRBV12-4 and J is TRBJ2-5; weak D call: TRBD2 (6 bases). CDR3 length: 11 amino acids. Trimming pared 8 bases from V and 3 bases from J, leaving 7 bases between. CDR3 in amino acids: CASRLEETQYF. CDR3 nucleotide sequence: TGTGCCAGCCGACTAGAAGAGACCCAGTACTTC.

This rearrangement joins TRBV19 to TRBJ1-6; D perhaps matches TRBD1 (5 bases). This CDR3 spans 18 amino acids. V lost 6 bases, J lost 0 bases, and 18 bases lay in between. Per the germline V gene, CDR1 is LNHDA and CDR2 is SQIVND (reference sequence). Here the CDR3 reads CASRPTVSRSSYNSPLHF. As DNA, the CDR3 is TGTGCCAGTAGACCGACAGTTTCACGGAGCTCCTATAATTCACCCCTCCACTTT.

The chain has TRBV15 and TRBJ1-1; no firm D call. V was cut by 0 bases and J by 4 bases, with 9 bases left in between. Germline V gene sequence: CDR1 LNHNV, CDR2 YYDKDF (reference sequence). The CDR3 runs 14 residues. The CDR3 DNA follows: TGTGCCACCAGCAGAGATCTGAAGGGCACTGAAGCTTTCTTT. Encoded protein: CATSRDLKGTEAFF. The variable domain in full, completed from reference TRBV15 and TRBJ1-1, reads DAMVIQNPRYQVTQFGKPVTLSCSQTLNHNVMYWYQQKSSQAPKLLFHYYDKDFNNEADTPDNFQSRRPNTSFCFLDIRSPGLGDTAMYLCATSRDLKGTEAFFGQGTRLTVV.

This sequence joins TRBV20-1 and TRBJ2-1; 9 bases fit TRBD2. The length of the CDR3 is 16 residues. Looked up from germline, CDR1 is DFQATT and CDR2 is SNEGSKA (reference sequence). V gave up 0 bases and J gave up 4 bases; unmatched junction bases: 7. The CDR3 sequence is CSARDPAGGLYNEQFF. CDR3 nucleotide sequence: TGCAGTGCTAGAGATCCGGCGGGAGGGCTTTACAATGAGCAGTTCTTC.

The genes are TRBV24-1 and TRBJ2-7; weak D call: TRBD2 (5 bases). The ends were cut back, 4 bases at V and 2 bases at J, with 17 bases in the middle. Germline values: CDR1 KGHDR, CDR2 SFDVKD. The CDR3 contains 16 residues. This chain's CDR3 is CATSDSLSGNTYEQYF. The CDR3, as DNA: TGTGCCACCAGTGACTCATTATCCGGGAATACCTACGAGCAGTACTTC.

The chain couples TRBV7-2 to TRBJ2-1; D possibly corresponds to TRBD2 (5 bases). Germline V CDR1 and CDR2: SGHTA, FQGNSA. V lost 5 bases, J lost 1 base, and 15 bases lay in between. This CDR3 region has 16 residues. This CDR3 is CASSRLASTSYNEQFF. For the CDR3, the DNA is TGTGCCAGCAGCCGTCTAGCTTCTACGTCCTACAATGAGCAGTTCTTC.

This sequence joins TRBV12-3 or TRBV12-4 and TRBJ1-5; 8 bases fit TRBD1. CDR3 length equals 15 residues. V shed 5 bases and J 4 bases; nucleotides not matched to a gene: 7. The CDR3 protein is CASSPQYRGNQPQHF. The CDR3 bases are TGTGCCAGCAGTCCACAATACAGGGGGAATCAGCCCCAGCATTTT.

This clonotype was recorded a few times. CDR3 residues: CASSYDRINQPQHF. DNA of the CDR3: TGTGCCAGCAGTTATGACCGAATCAATCAGCCCCAGCATTTT. This chain uses TRBV2 with TRBJ1-5, with unresolved D. Germline V gene data show CDR1 as SNHLY and CDR2 as FYNNEI. This CDR3 is 14 amino acids long. Trimming removed 5 bases at V and 3 bases at J, with 11 bases between. The full variable domain, rest sourced from reference TRBV2 and TRBJ1-5, is EPEVTQTPSHQVTQMGQEVILRCVPISNHLYFYWYRQILGQKVEFLVSFYNNEISEKSEIFDDQFSVERPDGSNFTLKIRSTKLEDSAMYFCASSYDRINQPQHFGDGTRLSIL.

This clonotype was detected only a few times. V usage is TRBV29-1 and J usage is TRBJ2-2, with TRBD2 matching 9 bases. CDR3 length: 16 amino acids. Germline CDR1 is SQVTM and CDR2 is ANQGSEA. The V gene end was trimmed by 6 bases and the J gene end by 7 bases; junction bases not matched to a gene: 15. The DNA of the CDR3 is TGCAGCGTCTCTAGGGACGCGGGAGGGTGGGGCGGGGAGCTGTTTTTT. This gives the protein CSVSRDAGGWGGELFF.

V and J are TRBV4-3 and TRBJ2-3, with TRBD1 identical over 7 bases. This CDR3 spans 16 amino acids. The V gene end was trimmed by 0 bases and the J gene end by 5 bases; junction bases not matched to a gene: 8. Germline V gene sequence: CDR1 LGHNA, CDR2 YSLEER. CDR3 coding DNA: TGCGCCAGCAGCCAAGATACGAGACAGGGAATAGATACGCAGTATTTT. Residues: CASSQDTRQGIDTQYF.

This clonotype was picked up many times. The chain is built from TRBV27 and TRBJ1-6, with D uncertain. Trimming removed 5 bases at V and 0 bases at J, with 8 bases between. The CDR3 sequence is 15 residues long. Looked up from germline, CDR1 is MNHEY and CDR2 is SMNVEV (reference sequence). This chain's CDR3 is CASSGVYSYNSPLHF. Written as DNA, the CDR3 is TGTGCCAGCAGTGGAGTCTACTCCTATAATTCACCCCTCCACTTT.

This clonotype was seen only a few times. The DNA for the CDR3 is TGTGCCAGCAGTTTTAATAGGGGGGGGGGAACAGATACGCAGTATTTT. It is translated as CASSFNRGGGTDTQYF. The rearrangement uses TRBV28 and TRBJ2-3, with a weak D call TRBD2 (7 bases). This CDR3 region has 16 residues. CDR1 is MDHEN, CDR2 SYDVKM, per germline. With 3 bases removed from V and 3 bases from J, the gap between germline ends came to 16 bases. The full variable domain, completed using reference TRBV28 and TRBJ2-3, is DVKVTQSSRYLVKRTGEKVFLECVQDMDHENMFWYRQDPGLGLRLIYFSYDVKMKEKGDIPEGYSVSREKKERFSLILESASTNQTSMYLCASSFNRGGGTDTQYFGPGTRLTVL.

This clonotype occurred many times. The chain couples TRBV20-1 to TRBJ2-1; 7 positions agree with TRBD2. Looked up from germline, CDR1 is DFQATT and CDR2 is SNEGSKA (reference sequence). The CDR3 is made up of 12 amino acids. V shed 6 bases and J 6 bases; nucleotides not matched to a gene: 5. CDR3 sequence: CSARTSGNEQFF. The CDR3 coding sequence is TGCAGTGCCCGGACTAGTGGCAATGAGCAGTTCTTC.

The table lists this clonotype with a few counts. This sequence joins TRBV29-1 and TRBJ2-7; no clear D. This CDR3 comprises 13 residues. Germline CDR1 and CDR2: SQVTM and ANQGSEA. V was clipped by 4 bases and J by 2 bases, with 12 bases between them. This chain's CDR3 is CSVVSAGAYEQYF. The CDR3 nucleotides are TGCAGCGTTGTTTCGGCCGGTGCCTACGAGCAGTACTTC.